A single sample gave rise to the 7 T cell receptor beta chains below, sequenced in a study of beta chain features in type 1 diabetes. As every portion of the isolated RNA was reverse transcribed, the sequencing read expressed TCRB transcripts. TCRdb keeps only in-frame clones here, not all; method: immunoSEQ multiplex PCR. The table lists about 140,000 clones, 9.5% to 10% of them singletons. Sequencing was done on a sample of central memory CD4+ T cells from blood. These receptors were collected from a woman between 35 and 50 years old in good health.

The CDR3 nucleotides are TGTGCCAGCAGCCCAAAGACAGGGTTCCATGGCTACACCTTC. Amino acids: CASSPKTGFHGYTF. The chain uses TRBV5-4 and TRBJ1-2; TRBD1 aligns across 7 bases. J lost 6 bases, V lost 4 bases, and 9 bases had no gene match. Germline-derived CDR1 and CDR2 are SGHNT and YYREEE (reference sequence). The CDR3 runs to 14 residues.

V and J are TRBV4-3 and TRBJ1-2; D remains unclear. CDR1 and CDR2 from the germline V gene are LGHNA and YSLEER. With 2 bases removed from V and 6 bases from J, the gap between germline ends came to 13 bases. CDR3 length equals 14 residues. In nucleotides, the CDR3 is TGCGCCAGCAGCCAATGGGCGGGCGGCGATGGCTACACCTTC. Translating gives CASSQWAGGDGYTF.

This clone was recorded at least ten times. The chain employs TRBV29-1 and TRBJ1-1; perhaps TRBD1 as D (6 bases). Germline CDR1 and CDR2: SQVTM and ANQGSEA. With 4 bases removed from V and 1 base from J, the gap between germline ends came to 16 bases. The CDR3 totals 15 residues. The DNA for the CDR3 is TGCAGCGTTGCGTTACAGGGTAGTGGGAACACTGAAGCTTTCTTT. It is translated as CSVALQGSGNTEAFF. Complete variable domain (other parts from reference TRBV29-1 and TRBJ1-1): SAVISQKPSRDICQRGTSLTIQCQVDSQVTMMFWYRQQPGQSLTLIATANQGSEATYESGFVIDKFPISRPNLTFSTLTVSNMSPEDSSIYLCSVALQGSGNTEAFFGQGTRLTVV.

V gene TRBV10-3 combines with J gene TRBJ1-5; TRBD1 might be the D (6 bases). This CDR3 region has 13 residues. V was cut by 6 bases and J by 3 bases, with 9 bases left in between. Germline values: CDR1 ENHRY, CDR2 SYGVKD. The CDR3 is CAIRAGVNQPQHF. The CDR3 nucleotides read TGTGCCATCAGGGCAGGGGTCAATCAGCCCCAGCATTTT.

This chain links TRBV6-6 with TRBJ2-7; 7 nucleotides align to TRBD1. Looked up from germline, CDR1 is MNHNY and CDR2 is SVGAGI (reference sequence). Trimming cost V 4 bases and J 5 bases; bases outside gene matches: 8. This CDR3 has 14 amino acids. In nucleotides, the CDR3 is TGTGCCAGCAGTTCGCAACAGGGGACCCACGAGCAGTACTTC. The encoded protein is CASSSQQGTHEQYF.

This clone has more than one count but fewer than ten. This chain links TRBV6-6 with TRBJ2-6; 9 nucleotides align to TRBD1. This CDR3 is built from 16 residues. Germline CDR1 and CDR2: MNHNY and SVGAGI (reference sequence). With V trimmed by 0 bases and J by 13 bases, 10 bases remained unmatched. CDR3 sequence: CASSYSGQGGALVLTF. CDR3 DNA sequence: TGTGCCAGCAGTTACTCGGGACAGGGCGGGGCGCTGGTCCTGACTTTC.

This clone has at least ten counts. The chain joins TRBV5-4 to TRBJ2-7; D uncertain. Germline-derived CDR1 and CDR2 are SGHNT and YYREEE (reference sequence). This CDR3 is 14 amino acids long. V was shortened by 1 base and J by 2 bases, with 10 bases between the two germline ends. CDR3 in amino acids: CASSLSPSAYEQYF. CDR3 nucleotide sequence: TGTGCCAGCAGCTTGTCCCCTTCCGCCTACGAGCAGTACTTC.